This TCR beta chain was sequenced during a study of T-cell reconstitution after alpha-beta-depleted transplantation in children (dated by TCRdb to about 2016). About the study as a whole: The study quantitatively tracked T-cell immune reconstitution after TCRalphabeta/CD19-depleted allogeneic hematopoietic cell transplantation in children using TCR repertoire profiling. The investigation overall reported the following: The frequencies of hyperexpanded clones fell over the following months, and after one year, T-cell counts and TCRbeta diversity were mostly attributed to newly produced T cells. In some patients, the high TCRbeta diversity seen at day 60 was put down to recipient T cells and intrathymic progenitors that had survived conditioning. The apparently early recovery of alphabetaT-cell counts about two months after transplant reportedly depended on only several hundred rapidly expanded clones that came from non-depleted graft cells.

Per the publication, the treatment or condition label means: allogeneic hematopoietic cell transplantation with graft depleted of TCRalphabeta T cells and CD19 B cells. The transplant recipients were children given TCRalphabeta/CD19-depleted allogeneic hematopoietic cell grafts. The library was built by means of PCR. Reads for this sample came from an Illumina HiSeq 2500. TCR library preparation used molecular barcoding, with unique molecular identifiers applied to normalize quantification of the TCRbeta repertoire. TCRdb handled the public reads itself, with Q25 trimming in fastp and clone calling in MiXCR, and kept productive beta chains. Rows matching on CDR3 protein sequence are summarized as one entry with the most common DNA and genes. The sample table contains some 95,000 distinct CDR3 sequences; only one count was recorded for 20% to 30% of them. The ten largest clones represent 20% to 25% of the sample.

There are 13 amino acids in the CDR3, from cysteine to phenylalanine inclusive. The sequence is cut down to CDR3 DNA, 39 bases in frame from base 1. Sequences MDHEN (CDR1) and SYDVKM (CDR2) are obtained from the germline V gene. A distance of 10 bases separates the germline ends of V and J, which lose 5 bases and 5 bases respectively. This clonotype was picked up a small number of times. The antigen it recognizes is unknown. Base qualities are not recorded, but no much larger clone differs from it by a single base. The source is a boy between 2 and 10 years old with acute lymphoblastic leukemia, due to receive a stem cell transplant. The source was PBMCs, collected before TCRalphabeta/CD19-depleted stem cell transplant. In this chain, TRBV28 is recombined with TRBJ2-4, with the identity of the D gene unclear. The CDR3 protein: CASSTHRENIQYF. The nucleotide sequence is given as TGTGCCAGCAGTACCCACAGAGAAAACATTCAGTACTTC.